Below, 7 T cell receptor beta chains from the same sample are listed, as sequenced in a study of blood T cell repertoires in COVID-19. Profiled with immunoSEQ multiplex PCR; TCRdb holds only in-frame clones, not every one. Of about 260,000 clones listed, 85% to 95% are singletons. Material for sequencing was PBMCs or T cells enriched from blood (not recorded which). The source is a man aged 35 to 55 who had been exposed to COVID-19.

The CDR3: CASSVDLTGPTDTQYF. CDR3 nucleotide sequence: TGTGCCAGCAGCGTGGATCTGACAGGGCCGACAGATACGCAGTATTTT. The chain recombines TRBV7-2 with TRBJ2-3; 7 nucleotides match TRBD1. The CDR3 consists of 16 residues. The ends lost 5 bases at V and 3 bases at J; junction bases unmatched: 11. Germline values: CDR1 SGHTA, CDR2 FQGNSA.

The genes are TRBV4-1 and TRBJ2-7; D is ambiguous. Looked up from germline, CDR1 is MGHRA and CDR2 is YSYEKL. This CDR3 is built from 13 residues. Trimming stripped 0 bases from V and 7 bases from J, with 10 bases between. CDR3 region: CASSQDETGEQYF. The DNA of the CDR3 is TGCGCCAGCAGCCAAGACGAGACGGGTGAGCAGTACTTC.

V and J are TRBV7-3 and TRBJ2-7, with a tentative D call TRBD2 (5 bases). The CDR3 has 14 residues. The V end lost 2 bases, the J end lost 7 bases, and 15 bases lay between the germline ends. CDR1 and CDR2 (germline): SGHTA, FQGTGA. The CDR3 region has the DNA TGTGCCAGCAGCTTAGACGTTGGAACGGGGGAGCAGTACTTC. Encoded protein: CASSLDVGTGEQYF.

This clone was seen just once. The J gene is TRBJ2-3, the V gene TRBV19; 10 bases line up with TRBD1. The ends lost 6 bases at V and 4 bases at J; junction bases unmatched: 10. The germline V gene encodes CDR1 LNHDA and CDR2 SQIVND (reference sequence). This CDR3 comprises 16 residues. The CDR3 DNA is TGTGCCAGTAGCAGAGGGGGACAGGGGCATTCAGATACGCAGTATTTT. Translated: CASSRGGQGHSDTQYF.

V is TRBV12-3 or TRBV12-4 and J is TRBJ2-7, with TRBD2 identical over 14 bases. J gave up 12 bases and V 6 bases, and 7 bases lay outside the gene matches. This CDR3 comprises 13 residues. CDR3 loop: CASRSTSGRAAYF. CDR3 nucleotide sequence: TGTGCCAGCAGGTCGACTAGCGGGAGGGCCGCGTACTTC.

V and J are TRBV7-9 and TRBJ2-3; the D gene is possibly TRBD1 (6 bases). Per the germline V gene, CDR1 is SEHNR and CDR2 is FQNEAQ (reference sequence). Deletions cut 5 bases from V and 3 bases from J, with 15 bases between. This CDR3 is 15 amino acids long. Here the CDR3 DNA reads TGTGCCAGCAGCCCCGGGACATCTCCAACAGATACGCAGTATTTT. Amino acid sequence: CASSPGTSPTDTQYF.

The V and J genes are TRBV11-2 and TRBJ2-7; D is possibly TRBD1 (5 bases). The CDR3 contains 15 residues. Trimming cost V 7 bases and J 1 base, with 17 bases left between them. Per germline, CDR1 SGHAT and CDR2 FQNNGV. The CDR3 DNA reads as TGTGCCAGCACCTCTCCCAGGGAACCTTCCTACGAGCAGTACTTC. This encodes CASTSPREPSYEQYF. The variable domain in full, with the rest retrieved from reference TRBV11-2 and TRBJ2-7, is EAGVAQSPRYKIIEKRQSVAFWCNPISGHATLYWYQQILGQGPKLLIQFQNNGVVDDSQLPKDRFSAERLKGVDSTLKIQPAKLEDSAVYLCASTSPREPSYEQYFGPGTRLTVT.